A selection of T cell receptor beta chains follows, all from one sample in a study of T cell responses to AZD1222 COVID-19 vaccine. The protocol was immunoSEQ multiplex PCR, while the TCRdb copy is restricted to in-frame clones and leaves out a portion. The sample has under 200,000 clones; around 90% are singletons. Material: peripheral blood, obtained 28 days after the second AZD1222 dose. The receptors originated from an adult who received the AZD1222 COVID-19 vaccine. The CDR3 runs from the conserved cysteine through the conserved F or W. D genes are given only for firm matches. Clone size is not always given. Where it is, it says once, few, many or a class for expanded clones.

cdr3_aa: CASSPPTGETQYF
cdr3_nt: TGTGCCAGCTCACCACCGACGGGGGAGACCCAGTACTTC
cdr3_length: 13
clone_size: NA
v_call: TRBV18
j_call: TRBJ2-5
d_call: NA

cdr3_aa: CASTKTGTYEQYF
cdr3_nt: TGTGCCAGTACCAAGACAGGGACCTACGAGCAGTACTTC
cdr3_length: 13
clone_size: NA
v_call: TRBV25-1
j_call: TRBJ2-7
d_call: TRBD1

cdr3_aa: CASSEPGQLRPDTQYF
cdr3_nt: TGTGCCAGCAGTGAGCCGGGACAGCTCCGTCCAGATACGCAGTATTTT
cdr3_length: 16
clone_size: NA
v_call: TRBV6-1
j_call: TRBJ2-3
d_call: TRBD1

cdr3_aa: CGLPRPPGRTYEQYF
cdr3_nt: TGTGGACTGCCACGACCCCCTGGACGTACCTACGAGCAGTACTTC
cdr3_length: 15
clone_size: NA
v_call: TRBV7-2
j_call: TRBJ2-7
d_call: NA

cdr3_aa: CATSSQTSSPLHF
cdr3_nt: TGTGCCACCAGCAGTCAGACCTCCTCACCCCTCCACTTT
cdr3_length: 13
clone_size: NA
v_call: TRBV15
j_call: TRBJ1-6
d_call: NA

cdr3_aa: CASSLSGAGELFF
cdr3_nt: TGTGCCAGCAGTTTATCAGGGGCCGGGGAGCTGTTTTTT
cdr3_length: 13
clone_size: NA
v_call: TRBV12-3/TRBV12-4
j_call: TRBJ2-2
d_call: NA

cdr3_aa: CSASESSRSTDTQYF
cdr3_nt: TGCAGTGCTAGTGAGAGCTCCCGATCGACAGATACGCAGTATTTT
cdr3_length: 15
clone_size: NA
v_call: TRBV20-1
j_call: TRBJ2-3
d_call: NA

cdr3_aa: CASSLWTGDLAKNIQYF
cdr3_nt: TGTGCCAGCAGTTTATGGACAGGGGATTTAGCCAAAAACATTCAGTACTTC
cdr3_length: 17
clone_size: NA
v_call: TRBV28
j_call: TRBJ2-4
d_call: TRBD1

cdr3_aa: CASSQGQGADEQYF
cdr3_nt: TGCGCCAGCAGCCAAGGGCAGGGGGCCGACGAGCAGTACTTC
cdr3_length: 14
clone_size: NA
v_call: TRBV4-3
j_call: TRBJ2-7
d_call: TRBD1

cdr3_aa: CASSQVKTSGRKVNTGELFF
cdr3_nt: TGTGCCAGCAGCCAAGTGAAGACTAGCGGGAGAAAAGTGAACACCGGGGAGCTGTTTTTT
cdr3_length: 20
clone_size: NA
v_call: TRBV14
j_call: TRBJ2-2
d_call: TRBD2

cdr3_aa: CASSVGGAHGGRTDTQYF
cdr3_nt: TGTGCCAGCAGCGTCGGGGGAGCCCATGGCGGCCGCACAGATACGCAGTATTTT
cdr3_length: 18
clone_size: NA
v_call: TRBV9
j_call: TRBJ2-3
d_call: NA

cdr3_aa: CASSLQGNQPQHF
cdr3_nt: TGTGCCAGCAGTCTTCAGGGAAATCAGCCCCAGCATTTT
cdr3_length: 13
clone_size: NA
v_call: TRBV12-3/TRBV12-4
j_call: TRBJ1-5
d_call: NA

cdr3_aa: CASSPGQGIAGNTIYF
cdr3_nt: TGTGCCAGCAGTCCAGGACAGGGGATCGCTGGAAACACCATATATTTT
cdr3_length: 16
clone_size: NA
v_call: TRBV28
j_call: TRBJ1-3
d_call: TRBD1

cdr3_aa: CASSEGYEQYF
cdr3_nt: TGTGCCAGCAGTGAAGGCTACGAGCAGTACTTC
cdr3_length: 11
clone_size: NA
v_call: TRBV6-1
j_call: TRBJ2-7
d_call: NA

cdr3_aa: CASSHATSGTNEQFF
cdr3_nt: TGTGCCAGCAGTCATGCGACTAGCGGGACCAATGAGCAGTTCTTC
cdr3_length: 15
clone_size: NA
v_call: TRBV3-1/TRBV3-2
j_call: TRBJ2-1
d_call: TRBD2

cdr3_aa: CASSLSTSGTPQQFF
cdr3_nt: TGTGCCAGCAGTTTATCGACTAGCGGGACCCCCCAGCAGTTCTTC
cdr3_length: 15
clone_size: once
v_call: TRBV27
j_call: TRBJ2-1
d_call: TRBD2

cdr3_aa: CASSAGRENYGYTF
cdr3_nt: TGTGCCAGCAGCGCCGGACGGGAAAACTATGGCTACACCTTC
cdr3_length: 14
clone_size: NA
v_call: TRBV9
j_call: TRBJ1-2
d_call: NA

cdr3_aa: CASSYRREGNTGELFF
cdr3_nt: TGTGCCAGCAGTTACCGACGGGAGGGGAACACCGGGGAGCTGTTTTTT
cdr3_length: 16
clone_size: NA
v_call: TRBV6-2/TRBV6-3
j_call: TRBJ2-2
d_call: TRBD2

cdr3_aa: CAWSVDTYGYTF
cdr3_nt: TGTGCCTGGAGTGTAGATACCTATGGCTACACCTTC
cdr3_length: 12
clone_size: NA
v_call: TRBV30
j_call: TRBJ1-2
d_call: NA

cdr3_aa: CASSQPGVGNEKLFF
cdr3_nt: TGTGCCAGCAGCCAACCAGGGGTTGGTAATGAAAAACTGTTTTTT
cdr3_length: 15
clone_size: NA
v_call: TRBV5-4
j_call: TRBJ1-4
d_call: NA

cdr3_aa: CASSQDRNVNYGYTF
cdr3_nt: TGCGCCAGCAGCCAAGATAGGAACGTTAACTATGGCTACACCTTC
cdr3_length: 15
clone_size: NA
v_call: TRBV4-3
j_call: TRBJ1-2
d_call: NA

cdr3_aa: CASSRTSGANTGELFF
cdr3_nt: TGTGCCAGCAGCCGGACTAGCGGGGCGAACACCGGGGAGCTGTTTTTT
cdr3_length: 16
clone_size: once
v_call: TRBV14
j_call: TRBJ2-2
d_call: TRBD2

cdr3_aa: CASSLGQVYSNQPQHF
cdr3_nt: TGTGCCAGCAGCTTGGGACAGGTTTATAGCAATCAGCCCCAGCATTTT
cdr3_length: 16
clone_size: NA
v_call: TRBV7-2
j_call: TRBJ1-5
d_call: TRBD1

cdr3_aa: CASSPAGGDQPQHF
cdr3_nt: TGTGCCAGCAGCCCCGCTGGAGGGGATCAGCCCCAGCATTTT
cdr3_length: 14
clone_size: few
v_call: TRBV4-2
j_call: TRBJ1-5
d_call: NA

cdr3_aa: CASSPLIAGGSEDTQYF
cdr3_nt: TGTGCCAGCAGCCCCCTCATTGCGGGAGGGTCCGAAGATACGCAGTATTTT
cdr3_length: 17
clone_size: NA
v_call: TRBV3-1/TRBV3-2
j_call: TRBJ2-3
d_call: TRBD2

cdr3_aa: CASSPWGQAIGEQYF
cdr3_nt: TGTGCCAGCAGTCCTTGGGGACAGGCCATTGGCGAGCAGTACTTC
cdr3_length: 15
clone_size: NA
v_call: TRBV28
j_call: TRBJ2-7
d_call: TRBD1

cdr3_aa: CASSLVSGGYNEQFF
cdr3_nt: TGTGCCAGCAGCTTAGTTAGCGGGGGGTACAATGAGCAGTTCTTC
cdr3_length: 15
clone_size: NA
v_call: TRBV7-2
j_call: TRBJ2-1
d_call: TRBD2

cdr3_aa: CASSLALQEGGYTF
cdr3_nt: TGTGCCAGCAGCTTAGCGCTGCAGGAGGGGGGCTACACCTTC
cdr3_length: 14
clone_size: NA
v_call: TRBV7-8
j_call: TRBJ1-2
d_call: NA

cdr3_aa: CASSSSPGTVNTDTQYF
cdr3_nt: TGTGCCAGCAGCTCCTCACCGGGGACAGTTAACACAGATACGCAGTATTTT
cdr3_length: 17
clone_size: NA
v_call: TRBV9
j_call: TRBJ2-3
d_call: TRBD1